This T cell receptor (beta chain) appears in the sequencing data of a study of cytomegalovirus exposure and HLA in healthy donors. There are a few counts of this clone. Its antigen is still unknown. The PCR ran on 60 Vbeta and 13 Jbeta primers. Produced via immunoSEQ multiplex PCR; TCRdb's table is partial and in-frame only. The sample lists roughly 140,000 clones; 72% were seen once. The CDR3 is 16 residues long. V was clipped by 0 bases and J by 0 bases; unmatched bases: 2. The germline V gene encodes CDR1 MRHNA and CDR2 SNTAGT. General study points: In a later analysis, V- and J-gene trimming of beta chains associated with a DCLRE1C missense variant, replicated independently. The CMV antigen specificity of a few CMV-associated chains was confirmed through in vitro analysis.

V and J are TRBV6-4 and TRBJ2-3; 8 nucleotides align to TRBD2. The receptor was isolated from a man between 40 and 49 years old in good health and CMV-seronegative. The sample was PBMCs. CDR3 bases: TGTGCCAGCAGTGACTCGGCGGGAGGTAGCACAGATACGCAGTATTTT. It codes for CASSDSAGGSTDTQYF.